These T cell receptor beta chains were read from a single sample in a study of T-cell memory formation after mild COVID-19. Each CDR3 protein is one row after TCRdb ran MiXCR on the 5' RACE reads. The table lists 470,000 or so distinct CDR3 sequences, roughly 20% of them singletons, with 12% in the top ten. The sequenced sample was PBMCs or a T cell subset sorted from them (not recorded which). The receptors were gathered from an adult woman who had mild COVID-19 (a few samples of this study predate the infection). Cell type and time point are not known. CDR3s leave out the opening cysteine and the closing phenylalanine or tryptophan. The order of the fields is V gene, clone size, CDR3 protein. Clone size is stated in some rows and not others, as once, few, many or a class when expanded.

TRBV5-1,few,ASSLGQEILSADTQY
TRBV7-9,.,ASSSRDGPSYEQY
TRBV10-2,.,ASSEDSRYGYT
TRBV12-3/TRBV12-4,.,ASSPPTSVGMNTEAF
TRBV9,.,ASSETQGNTEAF
TRBV20-1,.,SAPGTWGAGANVLT
TRBV7-9,.,ASSHGTSSSDEQF
TRBV20-1,.,SARDFGTAGIRSYEQY
TRBV7-9,few,ASSSTDSNLEAF
TRBV3-1,few,ASSQPGGATDTQY
TRBV19,few,ASQGTNYGYT
TRBV12-3/TRBV12-4,few,ASSIGTAITYEQY
TRBV6-5,few,ASSYSSGRRNNEQF